The 10 T cell receptor beta chains presented below share a single source sample, sequenced in a study of beta chain features in type 1 diabetes. Reverse transcription of all isolated RNA meant that expressed TCRB transcripts were sequenced. Here immunoSEQ multiplex PCR was the method, and the copy in TCRdb shows in-frame clones only, minus some. This table holds about half a million clones, roughly 30% found once. Sequencing was carried out using naive CD4+ T cells from blood. Receptors originate from a man aged 18 to 30 in good health.

The sample holds a few counts of this clone. V usage is TRBV18 and J usage is TRBJ2-7, with 10 bases matching TRBD1. This CDR3 has 15 residues. Trimming removed 6 bases from V and 4 bases from J; junction bases left unmatched: 9. The V gene's germline CDR1 is KGHSH and CDR2 LQKENI. The CDR3 DNA reads TGTGCCAGCTCCCGAGACAGGGGGCGTCTATACGAGCAGTACTTC. Protein: CASSRDRGRLYEQYF.

This clone was seen only a few times. The chain joins TRBV7-9 to TRBJ2-4, with TRBD2 matching 9 bases. From germline, CDR1 is SEHNR and CDR2 FQNEAQ (reference sequence). This CDR3 is 17 amino acids long. The trim removed 5 bases at V and 3 bases at J, leaving 11 bases unmatched. CDR3 nucleotide sequence: TGTGCCAGCAGCCCAGAGGGAGTAGCGGGAGTCAAAAACATTCAGTACTTC. Translation gives CASSPEGVAGVKNIQYF.

This clone was observed a few times. The J gene is TRBJ2-3, the V gene TRBV13; a possible D gene is TRBD1 (6 bases). Germline values: CDR1 PRHDT, CDR2 FYEKMQ (reference sequence). The germline V and J ends were trimmed by 5 bases and 5 bases, with 11 bases remaining between them. The CDR3 consists of 13 residues. CDR3 DNA: TGTGCCAGCAGCCTACAGGGATTAGATACGCAGTATTTT. Protein: CASSLQGLDTQYF.

This clone was picked up a small number of times. This chain uses TRBV5-4 with TRBJ2-3, with D possibly matching TRBD2 (5 bases). Germline loops: CDR1 SGHNT, CDR2 YYREEE (reference sequence). Trimming pared 3 bases from V and 1 base from J, leaving 12 bases between. The CDR3 is 15 amino acids. The CDR3, as DNA: TGTGCCAGCAGCTCCCGGCAGGAGGGCACAGATACGCAGTATTTT. Translating it yields CASSSRQEGTDTQYF.

The V gene is TRBV4-2, the J gene TRBJ2-5; TRBD2 might be the D (6 bases). CDR3 length: 15 residues. V was clipped by 1 base and J by 3 bases, with 12 bases between them. The germline CDR1 and CDR2 sequences are LGHNA and YNFKEQ. CDR3 bases: TGTGCCAGCAGCCAAGCGGGAGAAGGGAAAGAGACCCAGTACTTC. Amino acids: CASSQAGEGKETQYF.

Only a few counts were recorded for this clone. This chain joins TRBV6-6 and TRBJ2-3; 12 bases align to TRBD2. Looked up from germline, CDR1 is MNHNY and CDR2 is SVGAGI (reference sequence). The CDR3 runs 16 residues. With V trimmed by 8 bases and J by 2 bases, 8 bases remained unmatched. The CDR3 loop is CASGLAGGQITDTQYF. The DNA of the CDR3 is TGTGCCAGCGGGCTAGCGGGAGGGCAGATCACAGATACGCAGTATTTT.

The gene calls are TRBV25-1 and TRBJ1-4; TRBD1 matches 10 bases. Germline V gene data show CDR1 as MGHDK and CDR2 as SYGVNS. Trimming removed 5 bases from V and 7 bases from J; junction bases left unmatched: 10. The CDR3 has 16 residues. CDR3 DNA: TGTGCCAGCAGTACCCACACCGGGACAGGGGTTGAAAAACTGTTTTTT. Translation: CASSTHTGTGVEKLFF. Drawing the rest from reference TRBV25-1 and TRBJ1-4, the complete variable domain is EADIYQTPRYLVIGTGKKITLECSQTMGHDKMYWYQQDPGMELHLIHYSYGVNSTEKGDLSSESTVSRIRTEHFPLTLESARPSHTSQYLCASSTHTGTGVEKLFFGSGTQLSVL.

This clone has a handful of counts. The chain uses TRBV29-1 and TRBJ2-7; D perhaps matches TRBD1 (5 bases). The CDR3 has 12 amino acids. CDR1 and CDR2 (germline): SQVTM, ANQGSEA. V dropped 6 bases and J dropped 5 bases, with 14 bases sitting between them. The CDR3 is CSVAGQGDEQYF. CDR3 DNA sequence: TGCAGCGTCGCCGGGCAAGGGGACGAGCAGTACTTC.

The sample holds a few counts of this clone. CDR3 DNA: TGTGCCTGGAGTGTAGGCGGGGTTGTTGAGCAGTTCTTC. Translating it yields CAWSVGGVVEQFF. The chain has TRBV30 and TRBJ2-1, with D possibly TRBD2 on 6 matching bases. V was shortened by 0 bases and J by 9 bases, with 12 bases between the two germline ends. The V gene's germline CDR1 is GTSNPN and CDR2 SVGIG (reference sequence). The CDR3 has 13 residues.

This chain joins TRBV7-2 and TRBJ2-7; D assignment may be TRBD1 or TRBD2 (5 bases each). Trimming stripped 5 bases from V and 3 bases from J, with 17 bases between. The CDR3 is 15 amino acids. Germline CDR1 is SGHTA and CDR2 is FQGNSA. The CDR3: CASSPPGRPVYEQYF. In DNA, the CDR3 is TGTGCCAGCAGCCCACCGGGACGCCCTGTCTACGAGCAGTACTTC.